This entry lists 12 T cell receptor beta chains sequenced from one sample in a study of T cell responses to AZD1222 COVID-19 vaccine. Profiling relied on immunoSEQ multiplex PCR, and the TCRdb table lists in-frame clones only, not all of them. The sample carries 210,000 or so clones, around 94% recorded once. The source was peripheral blood, collected 28 days after the second dose of the MenACWY control vaccine. These receptors all come from an adult who received the MenACWY meningococcal vaccine as a control.

This rearrangement joins TRBV29-1 to TRBJ2-3; D perhaps matches TRBD2 (5 bases). Germline loops: CDR1 SQVTM, CDR2 ANQGSEA. The length of the CDR3 is 14 residues. Trimming stripped 1 base from V and 2 bases from J, with 10 bases between. CDR3 coding DNA: TGCAGCGTTGAAGCGGCGGGTCTCACAGATACGCAGTATTTT. The encoded protein is CSVEAAGLTDTQYF.

The CDR3 DNA follows: TGTGCCAGCAGCGGAGGCGGGGGACTAGCTCCCGGGGAGCTGTTTTTT. This encodes CASSGGGGLAPGELFF. The rearrangement links TRBV9 to TRBJ2-2, with 9 bases identical to TRBD2. This CDR3 spans 16 amino acids. The germline gives CDR1 SGDLS, CDR2 YYNGEE. J gave up 6 bases and V 3 bases, and 9 bases lay outside the gene matches.

The chain carries TRBV7-3 and TRBJ1-1; D not resolved. This CDR3 has 13 residues. Between the trimmed V and J ends, which lost 5 bases and 2 bases, there was a span of 9 bases. Germline loops: CDR1 SGHTA, CDR2 FQGTGA. DNA for the CDR3: TGTGCCAGCAGCGCCTCGGGTAACACTGAAGCTTTCTTT. Translated: CASSASGNTEAFF.

This chain connects TRBV18 to TRBJ2-7; D assignment may be TRBD1 or TRBD2 (6 bases each). V gave up 5 bases and J gave up 6 bases, with 14 bases separating them. The CDR3 length is 13 residues. Germline V gene lookup returns CDR1 KGHSH and CDR2 LQKENI. CDR3: CASSGGTSLEQYF. The CDR3 DNA reads as TGTGCCAGCTCAGGAGGGACAAGCCTCGAGCAGTACTTC.

V gene TRBV9 combines with J gene TRBJ2-7; 11 bases are shared with TRBD2. The germline gives CDR1 SGDLS, CDR2 YYNGEE. The CDR3 spans 16 residues. The trim removed 0 bases at V and 6 bases at J, leaving 8 bases unmatched. The CDR3 DNA follows: TGTGCCAGCAGCGTAGAGGCTAGCGGGAGGCCGGGCGAGCAGTACTTC. Translated, it gives CASSVEASGRPGEQYF.

The genes are TRBV28 and TRBJ1-6, with no clear D. The V end lost 5 bases, the J end lost 5 bases, and 13 bases lay between the germline ends. CDR3 length: 15 amino acids. Germline V lookup: CDR1 MDHEN, CDR2 SYDVKM. This CDR3 is CASSTGGNDNSPLHF. DNA of the CDR3: TGTGCCAGCAGTACCGGAGGAAATGATAATTCACCCCTCCACTTT.

The gene calls are TRBV7-9 and TRBJ2-7, with D perhaps TRBD2 (7 bases). Germline CDR1 and CDR2: SEHNR and FQNEAQ (reference sequence). With 5 bases removed from V and 7 bases from J, the gap between germline ends came to 15 bases. The CDR3 extends over 13 amino acids. The CDR3 region is CASSKEGGQEQYF. The CDR3 DNA sequence: TGTGCCAGCAGCAAAGAGGGGGGGCAAGAGCAGTACTTC.

This clone was seen once. The chain carries TRBV30 and TRBJ1-2, with D perhaps matching TRBD1 (6 bases). V was pared by 2 bases and J by 3 bases, with 13 bases between. This CDR3 has 14 residues. The germline V gene encodes CDR1 GTSNPN and CDR2 SVGIG (reference sequence). The CDR3 here is CAWSRTDRDYGYTF. The CDR3 DNA reads TGTGCCTGGAGTAGGACAGACCGCGACTATGGCTACACCTTC.

The rearrangement uses TRBV14 and TRBJ2-7; D gene uncertain. Per the germline V gene, CDR1 is SGHDN and CDR2 is FVKESK. The CDR3 runs to 12 residues. Trimming cost V 2 bases and J 7 bases, with 9 bases left between them. CDR3 DNA: TGTGCCAGCAGCCAAAACCCGCGGGAGCAGTACTTC. This gives the protein CASSQNPREQYF.

This sequence joins TRBV19 and TRBJ2-2, with TRBD2 matching over 12 bases. The germline gives CDR1 LNHDA, CDR2 SQIVND (reference sequence). Trimming removed 5 bases from V and 4 bases from J; junction bases left unmatched: 8. This CDR3 has 17 amino acids. The CDR3 loop is CASSLLAGGVGTGELFF. The CDR3 region has the DNA TGTGCCAGTAGTCTACTAGCGGGAGGAGTGGGCACCGGGGAGCTGTTTTTT.

The V and J genes are TRBV6-5 and TRBJ2-3; TRBD2 agrees at 10 bases. The CDR3 extends over 15 amino acids. V was clipped by 2 bases and J by 1 base; unmatched bases: 0. CDR1 and CDR2 from the germline V gene are MNHEY and SVGAGI. CDR3 protein: CASSYTSGGTDTQYF. CDR3 DNA sequence: TGTGCCAGCAGTTACACTAGCGGGGGCACAGATACGCAGTATTTT.

The chain couples TRBV7-9 to TRBJ1-5, with 7 nucleotides matching TRBD1. Unmatched junction bases numbered 3, after V lost 1 base and J lost 0 bases. The CDR3 totals 16 residues. CDR1 SEHNR and CDR2 FQNEAQ come from the germline V gene (reference sequence). The CDR3 DNA follows: TGTGCCAGCAGCTTAGGACAGGGCTATAGCAATCAGCCCCAGCATTTT. Translated, it gives CASSLGQGYSNQPQHF.